This TCR beta chain was sequenced during a study of CD8 T cells in Susac syndrome. The multiple sclerosis controls comprised treatment-naive patients whose relapsing-remitting disease was stable or active. With random hexamers, reverse transcription was performed on 0.5 to 1 ug of RNA. Amplification of TCR beta CDR3 was carried out by immunoSEQ multiplex PCR, which covered 54 Vbeta and 13 Jbeta segments. Each CDR3 protein gets one entry after TCRdb re-called the immunoSEQ multiplex PCR reads with MiXCR. Altogether roughly 150,000 distinct CDR3 sequences are present, approximately 94% being singletons, with the ten largest covering approximately 0.094%. The CDR3 is 14 residues long. Germline values: CDR1 SEHNR, CDR2 FQNEAQ (reference sequence). Germline trimming cut 8 bases from V and 6 bases from J; bases unmatched to any gene: 12.

V usage is TRBV7-9 and J usage is TRBJ2-7; TRBD1 agrees at 8 bases. The receptor was derived from a human donor with multiple sclerosis. Sample: CD4+ T cells from PBMCs. The CDR3 region is CASDRDRPKFEQYF. The DNA for the CDR3 is TGTGCCAGCGACCGGGACAGGCCTAAGTTCGAGCAGTACTTC.